This T cell receptor beta chain comes out of a study of T cells after yellow fever vaccination. At least ten counts were recorded for this clonotype. Its antigen is unidentified. Findings and caveats of the study: The presence of abundant clonotypes contaminating from the bulk population was possible in FACS-sorted repertoires. Post-booster repertoires contained most primary-vaccination clones again (about 95% CD4, 85% to 90% CD8).

Germline V lookup: CDR1 SQVTM, CDR2 ANQGSEA. V gave up 6 bases and J gave up 10 bases; unmatched junction bases: 16. This CDR3 has 15 residues. Universal primer sites and UMIs were introduced during 5'RACE template-switching synthesis of TCR cDNA. TCRdb independently ran MiXCR on the 5' RACE reads; one entry per CDR3 protein. The table shows over 300,000 distinct CDR3 sequences, with about 6.6% occurring only once. The source is a man between 18 and 29 years old who received the YFV17D yellow fever vaccine. This chain links TRBV29-1 with TRBJ2-1; 9 nucleotides agree with TRBD2. The specimen was PBMCs, collected 35 to 50 days after the first yellow fever vaccination. CDR3 protein: CSVPKLAGGLVEQFF. CDR3 sequence (DNA): TGCAGCGTCCCAAAGTTGGCGGGGGGGCTGGTAGAGCAGTTCTTC.